The clone carrying this T cell receptor beta chain was seen once. One end of the junction varies from germline; a read error may be responsible. CDR3 length: 13 residues. The germline V gene has CDR1 MNHNY and CDR2 SVGAGI (reference sequence). Clones were sequenced by immunoSEQ multiplex PCR, and TCRdb holds only the in-frame ones, with some missing. This sample carries some 760,000 clones, 75% to 90% of them seen once, and the ten largest clones take about 0.011%. The record originates from a study of shared T cell receptors in the human thymus. Separately, the same data were catalogued under a study of human thymus T cells. That study reports: Donors were healthy Finnish infants having corrective surgery for congenital heart defects. Thymus tissue for the work was resected from patients undergoing corrective heart surgery. Thymic and blood repertoires seemed to favor certain V and J genes. The related literature has documented a marked overlap of thymic repertoires among unrelated individuals.

This TCR was recovered from a girl less than two years old with a congenital heart defect. The sequenced material came from thymocytes. The chain employs TRBV6-6 and TRBJ1-2; maybe TRBD1 (6 bases). In nucleotides, the CDR3 is TGTGCCAGCAGTTACTCACAAGATGACAGGCTCTTCTTC. Translated, it gives CASSYSQDDRLFF.